This TCR beta chain was captured by sequencing in a study of spatial heterogeneity in lung cancer. CDR3 length: 21 residues. From germline, CDR1 is MNHEY and CDR2 SVGAGI. V lost 11 bases and J lost 4, with 39 bases in between. Unique molecular identifiers, one per molecule, were present on every TCR cDNA molecule. TCRdb recomputed calls from the 5' RACE reads with MiXCR, one row per CDR3 protein. The table lists approximately 52,000 distinct CDR3 sequences, under 7.5% of them singletons. The time point: sample taken at primary tumor resection. Unsorted whole RNA samples from tumor, nontumor lung or frozen PBMC were sequenced. 72 TRACERx patients with early, untreated non-small cell lung cancer donated samples.

The receptor comes from a female donor with early-stage non-small cell lung cancer. The specimen was PBMCs, collected at surgery. The rearrangement joins TRBV6-5 to TRBJ2-1; D not certain. This CDR3 is CARLKPLRVRLWWEQYNEQFF. DNA of the CDR3: TGTGCCCGCCTCAAGCCCCTTCGTGTTCGGTTGTGGTGGGAACAATACAATGAGCAGTTCTTC.